Below are 16 T cell receptor beta chains sequenced from a single sample in a study of blood T cell repertoires in COVID-19. Using immunoSEQ multiplex PCR, the repertoire was profiled, and TCRdb retains in-frame clones only, with some absent. There are more than 250,000 clones in the sample; 75% to 85% occur only once, and approximately 5.1% lies in the top ten. Input material: peripheral blood. These receptors originate from a man between 45 and 60 years old with active or convalescent COVID-19.

The V and J genes are TRBV6-5 and TRBJ2-5; tentative D call: TRBD1 (6 bases). The germline CDR1 and CDR2 sequences are MNHEY and SVGAGI. V lost 2 bases to trimming and J lost 2 bases, with 9 bases between them. The CDR3 contains 14 residues. This CDR3 reads CASSYAGDQETQYF. The CDR3 coding sequence is TGTGCCAGCAGTTACGCAGGGGATCAAGAGACCCAGTACTTC.

The V gene is TRBV28, the J gene TRBJ1-2, with TRBD1 matching 7 bases. Germline-derived CDR1 and CDR2 are MDHEN and SYDVKM. The CDR3 extends over 16 amino acids. The CDR3 DNA reads TGTGCTTCGAATTCCGGGACAGCGACAGCTAACTATGGCTACACCTTC. This encodes CASNSGTATANYGYTF.

This clone occurred a few times. The rearrangement uses TRBV6-6 and TRBJ1-5; 10 bases fit TRBD1. The CDR3 covers 15 residues. V dropped 6 bases and J dropped 6; count of bases not matched to a gene: 8. The germline V gene has CDR1 MNHNY and CDR2 SVGAGI (reference sequence). CDR3 region: CASRPGTGASQPQHF. DNA of the CDR3: TGTGCCAGCAGGCCCGGGACAGGGGCTAGTCAGCCCCAGCATTTT.

This clone was detected a few times. V usage is TRBV18 and J usage is TRBJ2-7; unclear D gene. The germline V and J ends were trimmed by 2 bases and 0 bases, with 11 bases remaining between them. Germline V gene sequence: CDR1 KGHSH, CDR2 LQKENI. CDR3 length: 15 amino acids. For the CDR3, the DNA is TGTGCCAGCTCACCATACGGGTTGAGCTCCTACGAGCAGTACTTC. Its translation: CASSPYGLSSYEQYF.

This clone was observed once. The rearrangement joins TRBV2 to TRBJ2-5; no firm D call. V lost 5 bases to trimming and J lost 5 bases, with 12 bases between them. Germline V CDR1 and CDR2: SNHLY, FYNNEI. This CDR3 region has 13 residues. CDR3 coding DNA: TGTGCCAGCAGTACTCGTTCCTGGGAGACCCAGTACTTC. This gives the protein CASSTRSWETQYF.

J is TRBJ2-3 and V is TRBV20-1; D may be TRBD2 (5 bases). Deletions cut 5 bases from V and 2 bases from J, with 17 bases between. This CDR3 comprises 15 residues. Germline V gene data show CDR1 as DFQATT and CDR2 as SNEGSKA (reference sequence). The CDR3 reads CSAGALERLTDTQYF. DNA for the CDR3: TGCAGTGCTGGTGCTTTGGAGCGGCTCACAGATACGCAGTATTTT.

This chain links TRBV18 with TRBJ1-2; 8 nucleotides align to TRBD1. CDR1 KGHSH and CDR2 LQKENI come from the germline V gene. With V trimmed by 3 bases and J by 8 bases, 14 bases remained unmatched. CDR3 size: 16 residues. The CDR3 protein is CASSPRTGNSPQGYTF. The DNA for the CDR3 is TGTGCCAGCTCACCGCGGACAGGGAATTCTCCTCAGGGCTACACCTTC. The complete variable domain, with remaining parts taken from reference TRBV18 and TRBJ1-2, reads NAGVMQNPRHLVRRRGQEARLRCSPMKGHSHVYWYRQLPEEGLKFMVYLQKENIIDESGMPKERFSAEFPKEGPSILRIQQVVRGDSAAYFCASSPRTGNSPQGYTFGSGTRLTVV.

This clone was detected a few times. V usage is TRBV27 and J usage is TRBJ2-1, with D possibly being TRBD2 (7 bases). The CDR3 extends over 16 amino acids. In germline, CDR1 is MNHEY, CDR2 SMNVEV (reference sequence). V lost 6 bases to trimming and J lost 3 bases, with 18 bases between them. The CDR3 loop is CASREGRGAGYNEQFF. In DNA, the CDR3 is TGTGCCAGCAGGGAGGGTCGGGGGGCGGGCTACAATGAGCAGTTCTTC.

This clone has more than one count but fewer than ten. The CDR3 here is CASSRRTSTGTGELFF. The CDR3 DNA reads as TGTGCCAGCAGCCGCCGGACTAGCACGGGCACCGGGGAGCTGTTTTTT. The chain couples TRBV3-1 (or the pseudogene TRBV3-2) to TRBJ2-2; 8 bases agree with TRBD2. Per the germline V gene, CDR1 is LGHDT and CDR2 is YNNKEL (reference sequence). The junction had 8 bases not matched to a gene; V was cut back by 4 bases and J by 4 bases. The CDR3 is 16 amino acids.

The chain carries TRBV29-1 and TRBJ2-7; TRBD2 matches at 7 bases. The ends lost 5 bases at V and 0 bases at J; junction bases unmatched: 10. CDR3 length: 15 residues. Per the germline V gene, CDR1 is SQVTM and CDR2 is ANQGSEA. CDR3 coding DNA: TGCAGCGTTAGGATCCAGCGGGGCAGCTCCTACGAGCAGTACTTC. Translation: CSVRIQRGSSYEQYF.

This chain uses TRBV5-1 with TRBJ1-2, with D possibly being TRBD1 (6 bases). The CDR3 has 15 amino acids. Germline loops: CDR1 SGHRS, CDR2 YFSETQ. Trimming took off 1 base at V and 4 bases at J, with 14 bases between the two ends. CDR3 region: CASSLLQGLTYGYTF. The CDR3 DNA sequence: TGCGCCAGCAGCTTGCTACAGGGTCTGACCTATGGCTACACCTTC.

Only a few counts were recorded for this clone. This rearrangement joins TRBV2 to TRBJ2-5; unclear D gene. CDR1 is SNHLY, CDR2 FYNNEI, per germline. The CDR3 has 12 residues. The V gene lost 4 bases and the J gene lost 1 base, with 4 bases spanning the gap. CDR3 sequence reads: CASSALQETQYF. The DNA for the CDR3 is TGTGCCAGCAGTGCCCTCCAAGAGACCCAGTACTTC. Drawing the rest from reference TRBV2 and TRBJ2-5, the complete variable domain is EPEVTQTPSHQVTQMGQEVILRCVPISNHLYFYWYRQILGQKVEFLVSFYNNEISEKSEIFDDQFSVERPDGSNFTLKIRSTKLEDSAMYFCASSALQETQYFGPGTRLLVL.

The rearrangement joins TRBV6-5 to TRBJ2-7, with 7 bases matching TRBD1. The length of the CDR3 is 14 residues. V lost 8 bases, J lost 1 base, and 8 bases stayed unmatched. Germline V lookup: CDR1 MNHEY, CDR2 SVGAGI. CDR3 sequence reads: CASLQGPLSYEQYF. The CDR3 region has the DNA TGTGCCAGCCTACAGGGGCCCCTTTCCTACGAGCAGTACTTC.

This chain links TRBV6-5 with TRBJ1-2, with D unclear. Per the germline V gene, CDR1 is MNHEY and CDR2 is SVGAGI. V shed 6 bases and J shed 2 bases, with 10 bases lying between them. The CDR3 spans 13 residues. The CDR3 sequence is CASRQFQNYGYTF. The CDR3 region has the DNA TGTGCCAGCAGACAGTTTCAAAACTATGGCTACACCTTC.

The rearrangement links TRBV15 to TRBJ1-4, with a tentative D call TRBD1 (5 bases). The germline gives CDR1 LNHNV, CDR2 YYDKDF (reference sequence). With 0 bases removed from V and 7 bases from J, the gap between germline ends came to 12 bases. The CDR3 contains 15 residues. Here the CDR3 reads CATSRDGADVEKLFF. Written as DNA, the CDR3 is TGTGCCACCAGCAGAGATGGGGCAGACGTTGAAAAACTGTTTTTT.

The V call is TRBV30, the J call TRBJ1-6; D call uncertain. CDR3 length: 15 residues. V lost 1 base to trimming and J lost 0 bases, with 7 bases between them. Germline lookup yields CDR1 GTSNPN and CDR2 SVGIG (reference sequence). CDR3 DNA: TGTGCCTGGAGTGGACTGAACTCCTATAATTCACCCCTCCACTTT. Translated: CAWSGLNSYNSPLHF.